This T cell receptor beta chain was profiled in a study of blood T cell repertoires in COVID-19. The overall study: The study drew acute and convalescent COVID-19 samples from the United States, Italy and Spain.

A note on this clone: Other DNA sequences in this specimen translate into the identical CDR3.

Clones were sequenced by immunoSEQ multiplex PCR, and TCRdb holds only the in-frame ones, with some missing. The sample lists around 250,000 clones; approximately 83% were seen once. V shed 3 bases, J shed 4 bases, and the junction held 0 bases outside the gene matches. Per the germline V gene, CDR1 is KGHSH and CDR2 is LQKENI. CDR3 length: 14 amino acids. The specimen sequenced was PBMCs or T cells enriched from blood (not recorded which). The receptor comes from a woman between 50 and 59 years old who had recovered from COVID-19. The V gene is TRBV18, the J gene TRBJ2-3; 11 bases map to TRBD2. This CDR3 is CASSPGLAADTQYF. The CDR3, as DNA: TGTGCCAGCTCACCGGGACTAGCGGCAGATACGCAGTATTTT.